This T cell receptor (beta chain) was obtained from a study of T cell responses to AZD1222 COVID-19 vaccine. Note on this clone: Antigen: not known.

Findings and limits, study-wide: Of spike-specific TCRs, nearly half reportedly target regions left unmutated in variants.

Measured with immunoSEQ multiplex PCR; TCRdb has only the in-frame clones, and not every one. Found here are some 100,000 clones, roughly 92% of them singletons; the top ten hold 3.1%. The analysis combined second doses at about 4 or about 12 weeks. Per germline, CDR1 SNHLY and CDR2 FYNNEI. This CDR3 is built from 13 residues. With 3 bases removed from V and 3 bases from J, the gap between germline ends came to 8 bases. The origin of this receptor is an adult who received the AZD1222 COVID-19 vaccine. The chain recombines TRBV2 with TRBJ1-2; D gene uncertain. Sample: peripheral blood, taken 28 days after the second AZD1222 dose. The DNA of the CDR3 is TGTGCCAGCAGTGAGGAACAGTACTATGGCTACACCTTC. Protein product: CASSEEQYYGYTF.